This T cell receptor beta chain was captured by sequencing in a study of CD8+ T cells in alopecia areata. Points from the study as a whole: More clonal than normal scalp was lesional scalp, particularly alopecia totalis/universalis.

There are 15 residues in the CDR3. Germline V gives CDR1 KGHSH, CDR2 LQKENI. After removal of 3 bases from V and 1 base from J, the junction contained 1 base not matched to a gene. Both peripheral blood and punch biopsies of lesional scalp skin were obtained from patients who had alopecia areata. RNA was isolated and reverse transcribed to cDNA, the sequencing template. Sequencing was performed with immunoSEQ multiplex PCR; in TCRdb, only in-frame clones are kept and a portion is missing. The table records 200,000 to 250,000 clones, about 53% of them present only once. Note on this clone: The antigen is not known.

The sample in question was CD4+ T cells sorted from blood, obtained at week 0. The receptor's source is a human donor with alopecia areata. The chain uses TRBV18 and TRBJ2-3, with TRBD2 identical over 10 bases. CDR3 bases: TGTGCCAGCTCACCTGGACTAGCGGGCACAGATACGCAGTATTTT. This codes for CASSPGLAGTDTQYF. The variable domain in full, completed from reference TRBV18 and TRBJ2-3, reads NAGVMQNPRHLVRRRGQEARLRCSPMKGHSHVYWYRQLPEEGLKFMVYLQKENIIDESGMPKERFSAEFPKEGPSILRIQQVVRGDSAAYFCASSPGLAGTDTQYFGPGTRLTVL.